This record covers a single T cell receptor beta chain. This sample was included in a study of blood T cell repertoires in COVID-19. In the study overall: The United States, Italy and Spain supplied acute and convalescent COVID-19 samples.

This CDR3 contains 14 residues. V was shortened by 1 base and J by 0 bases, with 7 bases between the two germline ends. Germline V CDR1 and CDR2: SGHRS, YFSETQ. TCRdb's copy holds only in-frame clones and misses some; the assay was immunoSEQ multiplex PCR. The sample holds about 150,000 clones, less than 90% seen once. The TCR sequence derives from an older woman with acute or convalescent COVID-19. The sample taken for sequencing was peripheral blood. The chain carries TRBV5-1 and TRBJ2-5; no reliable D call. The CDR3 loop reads CASSLIPDQETQYF. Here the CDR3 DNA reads TGCGCCAGCAGCTTGATACCGGACCAAGAGACCCAGTACTTC.